A single sample is the source of the 14 T cell receptor beta chains below, sequenced in a study of cytomegalovirus exposure and HLA in healthy donors. Produced via immunoSEQ multiplex PCR; TCRdb's table is partial and in-frame only. This repertoire shows 110,000 or so clones, approximately 85% found once; its top ten account for over 4%. Material: PBMCs. The origin of the receptors is a man between 18 and 35 years old in good health and CMV-seronegative.

The V gene is TRBV18, the J gene TRBJ1-3; unclear D gene. Trimming took off 2 bases at V and 0 bases at J, with 8 bases between the two ends. The germline CDR1 and CDR2 sequences are KGHSH and LQKENI. This CDR3 has 15 amino acids. This CDR3 reads CASSPIEDSGNTIYF. CDR3 sequence (DNA): TGTGCCAGCTCACCAATTGAGGACTCTGGAAACACCATATATTTT.

The chain joins TRBV5-1 to TRBJ1-3; a possible D gene is TRBD1 (5 bases). The CDR3 has 19 residues. Germline CDR1 is SGHRS and CDR2 is YFSETQ. V was trimmed by 1 base and J by 0 bases, leaving 20 bases between them. CDR3: CASSLFPGGRTSSGNTIYF. For the CDR3, the DNA is TGCGCCAGCAGCTTGTTCCCCGGTGGCAGGACAAGCTCTGGAAACACCATATATTTT.

The chain recombines TRBV6-5 with TRBJ1-4; D gene ambiguous. The CDR3 is 15 amino acids. Germline V lookup: CDR1 MNHEY, CDR2 SVGAGI. Trimming removed 2 bases from V and 0 bases from J, with 7 bases in between. Here the CDR3 DNA reads TGTGCCAGCAGTTACGCCGGGACAACTAATGAAAAACTGTTTTTT. Amino acids: CASSYAGTTNEKLFF.

The rearrangement joins TRBV19 to TRBJ1-2; TRBD1 matches at 7 bases. The V and J ends lost 4 bases and 4 bases, in that order; junction bases with no gene match: 6. Germline loops: CDR1 LNHDA, CDR2 SQIVND (reference sequence). The CDR3 length is 14 residues. The CDR3 is CASSTPGQTYGYTF. The CDR3 DNA reads as TGTGCCAGTAGTACCCCGGGACAGACCTATGGCTACACCTTC.

The rearrangement links TRBV19 to TRBJ2-7; 10 bases match TRBD1. The CDR3 is 13 residues long. The J segment lost 6 bases and the V segment lost 5 bases, leaving 4 bases of the junction unmatched. Looked up from germline, CDR1 is LNHDA and CDR2 is SQIVND (reference sequence). This CDR3 reads CASSAGQGVEQYF. Here the CDR3 DNA reads TGTGCCAGTAGTGCCGGACAGGGGGTCGAGCAGTACTTC.

V usage is TRBV25-1 and J usage is TRBJ2-3; D is perhaps TRBD2 (6 bases). Trimming took off 4 bases at V and 2 bases at J, with 13 bases between the two ends. The V gene's germline CDR1 is MGHDK and CDR2 SYGVNS. CDR3 length equals 15 residues. As DNA, the CDR3 is TGTGCCAGCAGTGGTCGACTAGACCACACAGATACGCAGTATTTT. Encoded protein: CASSGRLDHTDTQYF.

The chain joins TRBV18 to TRBJ2-7; D remains ambiguous. CDR1 is KGHSH and CDR2 is LQKENI in the germline V gene. CDR3 length: 15 amino acids. The V and J ends lost 0 bases and 3 bases respectively, with 12 bases between them. The CDR3: CASSPPVGSLYEQYF. CDR3 DNA: TGTGCCAGCTCACCACCGGTGGGCAGCCTCTACGAGCAGTACTTC.

This clone came up once. The chain uses TRBV5-1 and TRBJ1-1; D remains unclear. Germline-derived CDR1 and CDR2 are SGHRS and YFSETQ. Trimming removed 1 base from V and 4 bases from J, with 14 bases in between. CDR3 length: 15 residues. CDR3: CASSLRDPKVTEAFF. The CDR3 bases are TGCGCCAGCAGCTTGCGGGATCCGAAGGTCACTGAAGCTTTCTTT.

This chain connects TRBV19 to TRBJ2-3; TRBD2 aligns across 14 bases. This CDR3 spans 20 amino acids. Germline V gives CDR1 LNHDA, CDR2 SQIVND (reference sequence). Unmatched junction bases numbered 12, after V lost 4 bases and J lost 0 bases. CDR3 sequence (DNA): TGTGCCAGTAGTAGACTAGCGGGAGGGCCGGTTCCCATTAGCACAGATACGCAGTATTTT. Protein product: CASSRLAGGPVPISTDTQYF.

The rearrangement links TRBV5-1 to TRBJ1-5, with no clear D. Trimming removed 4 bases from V and 9 bases from J, with 14 bases in between. The CDR3 is 13 residues long. Germline CDR1 SGHRS, CDR2 YFSETQ. This CDR3 reads CASSPSGEGPQHF. The DNA for the CDR3 is TGCGCCAGCAGCCCATCCGGCGAGGGGCCCCAGCATTTT.

This chain links TRBV5-4 with TRBJ2-7, with 8 bases aligning to TRBD1. CDR3 size: 13 residues. CDR1 is SGHNT, CDR2 YYREEE, per germline (reference sequence). V lost 3 bases to trimming and J lost 5 bases; unmatched junction nucleotides: 4. CDR3 sequence reads: CASSSQGQDEQYF. The CDR3, as DNA: TGTGCCAGCAGCTCACAGGGACAGGACGAGCAGTACTTC. Full variable domain (outside the CDR3, taken from reference TRBV5-4 and TRBJ2-7): ETGVTQSPTHLIKTRGQQVTLRCSSQSGHNTVSWYQQALGQGPQFIFQYYREEENGRGNFPPRFSGLQFPNYSSELNVNALELDDSALYLCASSSQGQDEQYFGPGTRLTVT.

The chain combines TRBV6-6 with TRBJ1-1, with D possibly TRBD1 on 5 matching bases. There are 14 residues in the CDR3. The germline V and J ends were trimmed by 2 bases and 1 base, with 8 bases remaining between them. Looked up from germline, CDR1 is MNHNY and CDR2 is SVGAGI (reference sequence). For the CDR3, the DNA is TGTGCCAGCAGTTACGCCGGACAGAACACTGAAGCTTTCTTT. Its translation: CASSYAGQNTEAFF.

V is TRBV5-1 and J is TRBJ2-7; TRBD2 agrees at 8 bases. CDR1 and CDR2 from the germline V gene are SGHRS and YFSETQ. Losses at the gene ends were 3 bases for V and 4 bases for J; bases not matched to a gene: 6. This CDR3 region has 14 residues. The CDR3 region is CASSSGLDMYEQYF. The CDR3 DNA reads as TGCGCCAGCAGCTCGGGACTAGATATGTACGAGCAGTACTTC.

The chain uses TRBV12-5 and TRBJ1-6, with a tentative D call TRBD1 (6 bases). Germline CDR1 is LGHNT and CDR2 is FRNRAP. Trimming took 8 bases from V and 13 from J, leaving 15 bases between them. The CDR3 has 12 amino acids. The CDR3 sequence: CASSDSGSPLHF. The CDR3 nucleotides are TGTGCTAGTTCGGACAGTGGTTCCCCCCTCCACTTT.